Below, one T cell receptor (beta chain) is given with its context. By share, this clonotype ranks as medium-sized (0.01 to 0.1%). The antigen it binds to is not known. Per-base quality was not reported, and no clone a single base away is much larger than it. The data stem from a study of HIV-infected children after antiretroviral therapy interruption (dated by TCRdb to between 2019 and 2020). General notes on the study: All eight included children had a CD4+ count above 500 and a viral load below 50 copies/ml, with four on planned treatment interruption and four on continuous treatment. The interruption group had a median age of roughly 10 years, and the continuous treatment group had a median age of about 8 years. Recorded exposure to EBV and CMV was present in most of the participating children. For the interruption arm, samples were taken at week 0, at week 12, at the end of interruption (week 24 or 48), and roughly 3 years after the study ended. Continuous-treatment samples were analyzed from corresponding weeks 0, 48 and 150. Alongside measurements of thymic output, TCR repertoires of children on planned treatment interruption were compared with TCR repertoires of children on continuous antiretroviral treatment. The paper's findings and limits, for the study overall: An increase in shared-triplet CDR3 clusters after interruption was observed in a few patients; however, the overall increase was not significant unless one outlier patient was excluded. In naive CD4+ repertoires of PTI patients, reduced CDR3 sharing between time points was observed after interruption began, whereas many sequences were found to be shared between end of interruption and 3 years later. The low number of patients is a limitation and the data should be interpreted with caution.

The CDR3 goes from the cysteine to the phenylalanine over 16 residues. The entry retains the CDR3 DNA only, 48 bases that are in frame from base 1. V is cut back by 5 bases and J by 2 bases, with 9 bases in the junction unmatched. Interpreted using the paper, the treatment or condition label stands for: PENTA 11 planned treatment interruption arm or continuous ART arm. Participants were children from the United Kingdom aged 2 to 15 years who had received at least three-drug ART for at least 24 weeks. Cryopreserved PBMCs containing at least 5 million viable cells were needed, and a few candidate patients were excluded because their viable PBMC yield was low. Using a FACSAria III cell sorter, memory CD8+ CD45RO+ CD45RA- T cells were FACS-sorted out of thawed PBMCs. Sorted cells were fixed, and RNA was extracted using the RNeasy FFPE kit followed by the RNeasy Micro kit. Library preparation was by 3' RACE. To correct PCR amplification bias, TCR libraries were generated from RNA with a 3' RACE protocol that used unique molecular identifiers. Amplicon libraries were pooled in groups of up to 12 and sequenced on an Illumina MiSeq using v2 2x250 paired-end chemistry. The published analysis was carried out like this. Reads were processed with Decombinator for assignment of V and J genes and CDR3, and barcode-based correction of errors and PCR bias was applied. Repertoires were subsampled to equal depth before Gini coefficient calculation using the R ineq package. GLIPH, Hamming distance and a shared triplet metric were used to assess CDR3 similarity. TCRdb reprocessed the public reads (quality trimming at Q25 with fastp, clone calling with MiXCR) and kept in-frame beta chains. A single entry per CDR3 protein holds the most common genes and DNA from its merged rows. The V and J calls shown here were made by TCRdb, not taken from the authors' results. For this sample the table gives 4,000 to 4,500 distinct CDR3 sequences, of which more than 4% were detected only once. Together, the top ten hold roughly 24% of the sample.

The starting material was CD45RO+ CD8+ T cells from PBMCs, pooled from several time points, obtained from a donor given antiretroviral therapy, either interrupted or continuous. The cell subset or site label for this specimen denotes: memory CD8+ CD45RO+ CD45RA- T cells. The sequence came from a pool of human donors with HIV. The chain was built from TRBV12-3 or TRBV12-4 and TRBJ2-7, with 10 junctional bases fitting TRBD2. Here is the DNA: TGTGCCAGCAGTATCCAACTAGCGGGATCTCCCTACGAGCAGTACTTC. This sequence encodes CASSIQLAGSPYEQYF.